This TCR beta chain was captured by sequencing in a study of blood T cell repertoires in COVID-19. Study-wide context: Whether acute or convalescent, the COVID-19 samples came from the United States, Italy and Spain.

Generated by immunoSEQ multiplex PCR, the TCRdb table keeps only in-frame clones and is missing some. The sample holds approximately 670,000 clones, 85% to 90% seen once. There are 15 residues in the CDR3. V shed 0 bases and J 0 bases; nucleotides not matched to a gene: 2. Germline V gene sequence: CDR1 LNHDA, CDR2 SQIVND (reference sequence). V and J are TRBV19 and TRBJ2-7, with TRBD1 identical over 7 bases. Source material: peripheral blood. The TCR was taken from a woman in her late teens or twenties with acute or convalescent COVID-19. The CDR3 protein is CASSIDGTDSYEQYF. The CDR3 DNA is TGTGCCAGTAGTATAGACGGGACAGACTCCTACGAGCAGTACTTC.